The next 13 T cell receptor beta chains were all read from a single sample in a study of T cell responses to AZD1222 COVID-19 vaccine. The protocol was immunoSEQ multiplex PCR, while the TCRdb copy is restricted to in-frame clones and leaves out a portion. The sample holds approximately 120,000 clones, just over 90% seen once. The sample in question was peripheral blood, obtained on day 0 of AZD1222 vaccination. The receptors stem from an adult in good health.

The chain couples TRBV27 to TRBJ2-6; maybe TRBD1 (6 bases). Trimming removed 5 bases from V and 0 bases from J, with 8 bases in between. The CDR3 totals 15 residues. Germline CDR1 MNHEY, CDR2 SMNVEV (reference sequence). CDR3 nucleotide sequence: TGTGCCAGCAGTAGGGGACACTCTGGGGCCAACGTCCTGACTTTC. It yields the protein CASSRGHSGANVLTF.

This clone was observed a few times. The chain links TRBV5-4 to TRBJ2-1; 8 bases align to TRBD2. CDR1 and CDR2 (germline): SGHNT, YYREEE (reference sequence). V shed 4 bases, J shed 1 base, and the junction held 7 bases outside the gene matches. The CDR3 extends over 16 amino acids. The CDR3 DNA sequence: TGTGCCAGCAGCCCCAGTCGGGGGGGGTCCTACAATGAGCAGTTCTTC. It is translated as CASSPSRGGSYNEQFF.

This clone was observed once. V is TRBV19 and J is TRBJ1-5; D perhaps matches TRBD1 (5 bases). Trimming pared 3 bases from V and 0 bases from J, leaving 18 bases between. Germline V gives CDR1 LNHDA, CDR2 SQIVND (reference sequence). This CDR3 is 18 amino acids long. In DNA form, the CDR3 reads TGTGCCAGTAGTATGGCGTTCAGCCAGGGCCATAGCAATCAGCCCCAGCATTTT. It is translated as CASSMAFSQGHSNQPQHF.

This chain joins TRBV5-1 and TRBJ2-5, with TRBD2 matching over 7 bases. Germline values: CDR1 SGHRS, CDR2 YFSETQ. The CDR3 covers 16 residues. The J segment lost 3 bases and the V segment lost 4 bases, leaving 12 bases of the junction unmatched. CDR3 sequence reads: CASSPRISGAEETQYF. The DNA of the CDR3 is TGCGCCAGCAGCCCCCGCATAAGCGGGGCCGAAGAGACCCAGTACTTC.

This chain uses TRBV6-4 with TRBJ1-6, with D possibly being TRBD1 (5 bases). Per the germline V gene, CDR1 is MRHNA and CDR2 is SNTAGT. Deletions cut 3 bases from V and 0 bases from J, with 15 bases between. The CDR3 is 18 residues long. For the CDR3, the DNA is TGTGCCAGCAGTGAGACCGGACACCTCAGCTCCTATAATTCACCCCTCCACTTT. Translation gives CASSETGHLSSYNSPLHF.

Written as DNA, the CDR3 is TGTGCCAGCAGTGTACGGACAGGGGACTATGGCTACACCTTC. Translated: CASSVRTGDYGYTF. The chain carries TRBV2 and TRBJ1-2, with 9 bases that match TRBD1. The ends lost 4 bases at V and 3 bases at J; junction bases unmatched: 3. The germline V gene encodes CDR1 SNHLY and CDR2 FYNNEI. The CDR3 totals 14 residues.

V gene TRBV28 combines with J gene TRBJ1-1, with D possibly matching TRBD1 (6 bases). Germline CDR1 and CDR2: MDHEN and SYDVKM. The length of the CDR3 is 14 residues. The V and J ends lost 5 bases and 4 bases respectively, with 14 bases between them. CDR3 bases: TGTGCCAGCAGTCAGGAGGGGGGTGTCACTGAAGCTTTCTTT. Protein sequence: CASSQEGGVTEAFF.

The rearrangement joins TRBV6-5 to TRBJ1-4; possible D gene TRBD1, 6 bases. The germline gives CDR1 MNHEY, CDR2 SVGAGI. This CDR3 contains 14 residues. V lost 7 bases and J lost 2, with 11 bases in between. In DNA form, the CDR3 reads TGTGCCAGCATCGCAGGGGCCACTAATGAAAAACTGTTTTTT. Its protein product is CASIAGATNEKLFF.

The chain carries TRBV6-6 and TRBJ1-1, with D unresolved. The germline V and J ends were trimmed by 0 bases and 4 bases, with 9 bases remaining between them. Germline CDR1 reads MNHNY; CDR2 reads SVGAGI (reference sequence). This CDR3 contains 14 residues. This chain's CDR3 is CASSYSGEGTEAFF. CDR3 coding DNA: TGTGCCAGCAGTTACTCGGGAGAAGGCACTGAAGCTTTCTTT.

J is TRBJ1-2 and V is TRBV18, with D unresolved. Trimming stripped 5 bases from V and 5 bases from J, with 15 bases between. CDR1 and CDR2 from the germline V gene are KGHSH and LQKENI. The CDR3 is 14 amino acids. The CDR3 bases are TGTGCCAGCTCATCAAAGGGAGGGAGTTATGGCTACACCTTC. Amino acids: CASSSKGGSYGYTF.

In DNA form, the CDR3 reads TGTGCCAGCTCGCCAAACAGGGGGCGAAATGAAAAACTGTTTTTT. It specifies CASSPNRGRNEKLFF. The V call is TRBV18, the J call TRBJ1-4; 9 positions agree with TRBD1. The CDR3 sequence is 15 residues long. CDR1 is KGHSH, CDR2 LQKENI, per germline. Unmatched junction bases numbered 7, after V lost 6 bases and J lost 5 bases.

V gene TRBV15 combines with J gene TRBJ1-5; 10 positions agree with TRBD1. The CDR3 extends over 16 amino acids. V lost 5 bases to trimming and J lost 7 bases; unmatched junction nucleotides: 11. Per germline, CDR1 LNHNV and CDR2 YYDKDF (reference sequence). The CDR3 region has the DNA TGTGCCACCAGCGGCCGGGACAGGGGATTTGGACAGCCCCAGCATTTT. This translates into CATSGRDRGFGQPQHF.

The chain carries TRBV5-1 and TRBJ2-3; 7 nucleotides align to TRBD1. The CDR3 length is 14 residues. J gave up 5 bases and V 4 bases, and 7 bases lay outside the gene matches. Per the germline V gene, CDR1 is SGHRS and CDR2 is YFSETQ. CDR3 in amino acids: CASSQGQLEDTQYF. Written as DNA, the CDR3 is TGCGCCAGCAGCCAGGGACAGCTAGAAGATACGCAGTATTTT.